The rows below give T cell receptor beta chains drawn from one sample of a study of blood T cell repertoires in COVID-19. Data came from immunoSEQ multiplex PCR; TCRdb stores just in-frame clones and leaves some out. The sample has over 85,000 clones, around nine tenths seen once. The sample taken for sequencing was peripheral blood. The origin of the receptors is a man in his fifties or sixties with active or convalescent COVID-19. Both conserved end residues are part of each CDR3. A D gene is named only where the DNA matches it firmly. Clone size is not always given. Where it is, it says once, few, many or a class for expanded clones.

clone_size,d_call,j_call,v_call,cdr3_length,cdr3_nt,cdr3_aa
NA,NA,TRBJ2-2,TRBV5-6,16,TGTGCCAGCAGCTTGCGCGGGGGCTGGGAAGCCGGGGAGCTGTTTTTT,CASSLRGGWEAGELFF
NA,TRBD1,TRBJ1-5,TRBV19,16,TGTGCCACTTGGGACAGGGGATGGCAAAGCAATCAGCCCCAGCATTTT,CATWDRGWQSNQPQHF
NA,NA,TRBJ2-5,TRBV7-9,13,TGTGCCAGCAGCTTAGCAGGGGTTGAGACCCAGTACTTC,CASSLAGVETQYF
NA,NA,TRBJ2-2,TRBV5-4,15,TGTGCCAGCAGCTTGGCCCAGTCGAACACCGGGGAGCTGTTTTTT,CASSLAQSNTGELFF
NA,NA,TRBJ1-5,TRBV19,15,TGTGCCAGTAGTCAGATTGCCGGGGGCAATCAGCCCCAGCATTTT,CASSQIAGGNQPQHF
NA,NA,TRBJ2-3,TRBV28,15,TGTGCCAGCAGTCCCCAGGACTACGGCACAGATACGCAGTATTTT,CASSPQDYGTDTQYF
NA,NA,TRBJ2-5,TRBV27,15,TGTGCCAGCAGTCCCTGGACTACCCCCGGGGAGACCCAGTACTTC,CASSPWTTPGETQYF
once,NA,TRBJ2-5,TRBV12-3/TRBV12-4,12,TGTGCCAGCAGTCTATTTCAAGAGACCCAGTACTTC,CASSLFQETQYF
NA,TRBD2,TRBJ2-5,TRBV25-1,17,TGTGCCAGCAGTGATGGACTAGCGGGGGCGTACCAAGAGACCCAGTACTTC,CASSDGLAGAYQETQYF
NA,NA,TRBJ1-1,TRBV5-5,14,TGTGCCAGCAGCTTGGCTCCAGGGGACACTGAAGCTTTCTTT,CASSLAPGDTEAFF
NA,NA,TRBJ2-5,TRBV14,11,TGTGCCAGCAGCCAAGGAGGGACCCAGTACTTC,CASSQGGTQYF
NA,NA,TRBJ1-1,TRBV28,15,TGTGCCAGCATCACCTCCGGGACACCAAGCACTGAAGCTTTCTTT,CASITSGTPSTEAFF
NA,NA,TRBJ2-2,TRBV28,12,TGTGCCAGCAACAGGAACACCGGGGAGCTGTTTTTT,CASNRNTGELFF
NA,TRBD1,TRBJ2-2,TRBV2,15,TGTGCCAGCAGTGGGTCGGGACAGGGAGTCGGGGAGCTGTTTTTT,CASSGSGQGVGELFF
few,TRBD1,TRBJ2-7,TRBV11-2,15,TGTGCCAGCAGCTCTACAGGGGCGAAGAGGTACGAGCAGTACTTC,CASSSTGAKRYEQYF
once,TRBD1,TRBJ2-7,TRBV2,13,TGTGCCAGCAGTAGGGGGCCATTCGGAGAGCAGTACTTC,CASSRGPFGEQYF
NA,TRBD1,TRBJ2-7,TRBV28,13,TGTGCCGGACGGGACAGCCGGACCTACGAGCAGTACTTC,CAGRDSRTYEQYF
NA,TRBD1,TRBJ1-1,TRBV29-1,12,TGCAGCGTTTCTACAGGGGGCGGAAGAGCTTTCTTT,CSVSTGGGRAFF
NA,NA,TRBJ2-1,TRBV11-2,12,TGTGCCAGCAGCCCCCAGGGCGGTGAGCAGTTCTTC,CASSPQGGEQFF
NA,NA,TRBJ2-4,TRBV6-5,14,TGTGCCAGCAGTTACGGACTAGGGGGAAACATTCAGTACTTC,CASSYGLGGNIQYF
once,NA,TRBJ1-1,TRBV20-1,12,TGCAGTGCTAGTTCAGGGAACACTGAAGCTTTCTTT,CSASSGNTEAFF
NA,NA,TRBJ2-1,TRBV5-1,16,TGCGCCAGCAGCTTGGCGGGCGGGCTCTCCTACAATGAGCAGTTCTTC,CASSLAGGLSYNEQFF
NA,NA,TRBJ2-3,TRBV10-2,14,TGCGCCAGCAGTGAGAGTACTAGCACAGATACGCAGTATTTT,CASSESTSTDTQYF
NA,NA,TRBJ2-2,TRBV11-2,13,TGTGCCAGCAGCTTACGGGGCACCGGGGAGCTGTTTTTT,CASSLRGTGELFF
once,NA,TRBJ1-1,TRBV6-6,14,TGTGCCAGCAGTTACTCGGAGCAGAACACTGAAGCTTTCTTT,CASSYSEQNTEAFF
NA,TRBD1,TRBJ2-2,TRBV5-4,16,TGTGCCAGCAGCTTGGGAGGGGGCACCAACACCGGGGAGCTGTTTTTT,CASSLGGGTNTGELFF
NA,TRBD1,TRBJ1-2,TRBV27,13,TGTGCCAGCAGCCGGGGGACAGGCTATGGCTACACCTTC,CASSRGTGYGYTF
NA,TRBD1,TRBJ2-1,TRBV12-5,15,TGTGCTAGTGGTTTGTGGACAGGGACTTACGATGAGCAGTTCTTC,CASGLWTGTYDEQFF
NA,TRBD1,TRBJ2-3,TRBV2,14,TGTGCCAGCAGAGATGACAGGGGCACAGATACGCAGTATTTT,CASRDDRGTDTQYF
NA,TRBD1,TRBJ2-1,TRBV11-2,15,TGTGCCAGCAGCTTAGTCCAGGGGGCCTACAATGAGCAGTTCTTC,CASSLVQGAYNEQFF
NA,NA,TRBJ2-5,TRBV19,15,TGTGCCAGTAGTCCCTACGGCAGGGATGGGGAGACCCAGTACTTC,CASSPYGRDGETQYF
few,TRBD1,TRBJ1-3,TRBV9,14,TGTGCCAGCAGCAGCCGGGACAGGGACGACACCATATATTTT,CASSSRDRDDTIYF
few,TRBD1,TRBJ2-7,TRBV30,13,TGTGCCTGGAGTCTAACAGGGGCGGGCGAGCAGTACTTC,CAWSLTGAGEQYF
once,TRBD1,TRBJ1-4,TRBV11-2,16,TGTGCCAGCAGCTTAGGGACAGGGGTCTCCGGTGAAAAACTGTTTTTT,CASSLGTGVSGEKLFF
NA,TRBD1,TRBJ2-7,TRBV20-1,13,TGCAGTGCTAGTACAGGGGGAAGCTACGAGCAGTACTTC,CSASTGGSYEQYF
once,TRBD1,TRBJ1-3,TRBV10-2,15,TGCGCCAGCAGGGACACAGGGGTCGGTGGAAACACCATATATTTT,CASRDTGVGGNTIYF
NA,TRBD1,TRBJ1-1,TRBV5-4,15,TGTGCCAGCAGCCCGACAGGGAACAAGAACACTGAAGCTTTCTTT,CASSPTGNKNTEAFF
few,TRBD1,TRBJ1-6,TRBV2,15,TGTGCCAGCAAGACACAGGGACAGGCTAATTCACCCCTCCACTTT,CASKTQGQANSPLHF
NA,TRBD1,TRBJ1-2,TRBV6-6,13,TGTGCCAGCAGTTTCGGACAGGGGGATGGCTACACCTTC,CASSFGQGDGYTF
NA,TRBD1,TRBJ1-2,TRBV12-3/TRBV12-4,13,TGTGCCAGCAGCGTACGACAGGGTGGTGGCTACACCTTC,CASSVRQGGGYTF
NA,NA,TRBJ1-1,TRBV19,14,TGTGCCAGTAGTACGATCCAGGGATACGCTGAAGCTTTCTTT,CASSTIQGYAEAFF
NA,NA,TRBJ2-2,TRBV15,14,TGTGCCACCAGCCCCCCCGGGGTGACCGGGGAGCTGTTTTTT,CATSPPGVTGELFF
NA,NA,TRBJ1-3,TRBV24-1,15,TGTGCCACCAGTGATTCTAGGGGCTCTGGAAACACCATATATTTT,CATSDSRGSGNTIYF
NA,NA,TRBJ2-3,TRBV6-5,13,TGTGCCAGCAGTTATTTAGGCACAGATACGCAGTATTTT,CASSYLGTDTQYF
NA,NA,TRBJ2-2,TRBV25-1,15,TGTGCCAGCAGTGAATTGCAGGCTAACACCGGGGAGCTGTTTTTT,CASSELQANTGELFF
NA,NA,TRBJ2-2,TRBV6-2/TRBV6-3,14,TGTGCCAGCAGTTACGCGTCGGACACCGGGGAGCTGTTTTTT,CASSYASDTGELFF
NA,TRBD2,TRBJ2-2,TRBV11-2,16,TGTGCCAGCAGCTTTTCTAGCGGGGGGAACACCGGGGAGCTGTTTTTT,CASSFSSGGNTGELFF
NA,NA,TRBJ2-3,TRBV10-1,14,TGCGCCAGCAGTGAGGACAGGGAGGCAGATACGCAGTATTTT,CASSEDREADTQYF
NA,NA,TRBJ2-3,TRBV12-3/TRBV12-4,12,TGTGCCAGCAGTACAGGGTCAGATACGCAGTATTTT,CASSTGSDTQYF
NA,TRBD1,TRBJ1-1,TRBV28,14,TGTGCCAGCAGTTATGGGGACAGGAACACTGAAGCTTTCTTT,CASSYGDRNTEAFF
NA,NA,TRBJ1-1,TRBV7-2,14,TGTGCCAGCAGCTTGCAGGGGCCGGGGACTGAAGCTTTCTTT,CASSLQGPGTEAFF
few,TRBD1,TRBJ2-5,TRBV5-1,16,TGCGCCAGCAGCTCCAACCCTGACAGGGGACAAGAGACCCAGTACTTC,CASSSNPDRGQETQYF
NA,NA,TRBJ2-7,TRBV5-4,14,TGTGCCAGCAGCTTGGCCTTCGGGGGTTACGAGCAGTACTTC,CASSLAFGGYEQYF
NA,NA,TRBJ2-3,TRBV19,16,TGTGCCAGTAGTCCCCGGGGCGGGGCCCGCACAGATACGCAGTATTTT,CASSPRGGARTDTQYF
once,NA,TRBJ2-7,TRBV16,12,TGTGCCAGCAGCCAAGGAGGCTACGAGCAGTACTTC,CASSQGGYEQYF